The sequence of this TCR beta chain was determined in a study of post-analysis software for immune sequencing data. The wider study: The courses of disease that were included comprised relapsing-remitting, secondary progressive and progressive-relapsing multiple sclerosis. The study's findings and limits: There were five or six TRBV segments more frequent in patients than controls, and TRBV5-6, TRBV5-1 and TRBV20-1 were among them. Those samples that were prepared in the same batch co-clustered strongly by F measure. Compared against controls, patients with multiple sclerosis displayed significantly lower normalized Chao1 diversity.

About this clonotype itself: Its antigen is unidentified.

This CDR3 is 15 amino acids long. V lost 5 bases and J 6 bases, leaving 16 bases between the germline ends. The germline gives CDR1 MNHEY, CDR2 SMNVEV (reference sequence). Every TCR beta cDNA library bore unique molecular identifiers. The T cell input of roughly 0.9 to 10 million gave roughly 500,000 cDNA molecules. MiXCR, applied by TCRdb to the PCR reads, yields one record per CDR3 protein. Among approximately 570,000 distinct CDR3 sequences listed, around 47% were seen once. The origin of this receptor is a girl aged 5 to 17 with multiple sclerosis. Material: blood. The chain combines TRBV27 with TRBJ2-2; unclear D gene. CDR3 protein: CASSLNYDAPGELFF. The CDR3 nucleotides read TGTGCCAGCAGTCTAAACTACGACGCACCCGGGGAGCTGTTTTTT.